These 27 T cell receptor beta chains came from one sample sequenced in a study of OX40 agonist ivuxolimab in advanced cancers. Produced via immunoSEQ multiplex PCR; TCRdb's table is partial and in-frame only. Among under 80,000 clones listed, 85% were seen once. The sequences come from CD4+ or CD8+ T cells sorted from blood, collected in a trial of the OX40 agonist ivuxolimab. All receptors come from an adult with an advanced solid tumor such as melanoma, head and neck, liver or kidney cancer.

V is TRBV5-6 and J is TRBJ2-4; D gene uncertain. This CDR3 has 13 amino acids. Trimming removed 0 bases from V and 6 bases from J, with 7 bases in between. Germline V CDR1 and CDR2: SGHDT, YYEEEE. CDR3: CASSLDTRNIQYF. Here the CDR3 DNA reads TGTGCCAGCAGCTTGGACACAAGAAACATTCAGTACTTC.

By proportion, this clone is medium-sized (0.01 to 0.1%). This sequence joins TRBV5-6 and TRBJ2-6; TRBD1 agrees at 8 bases. With V trimmed by 4 bases and J by 3 bases, 9 bases remained unmatched. Germline-derived CDR1 and CDR2 are SGHDT and YYEEEE. The CDR3 contains 17 residues. CDR3 sequence: CASSPPQGAYGANVLTF. CDR3 bases: TGTGCCAGCAGCCCACCCCAGGGGGCGTATGGGGCCAACGTCCTGACTTTC. Using reference TRBV5-6 and TRBJ2-6 for the parts outside the CDR3, the full variable domain is DAGVTQSPTHLIKTRGQQVTLRCSPKSGHDTVSWYQQALGQGPQFIFQYYEEEERQRGNFPDRFSGHQFPNYSSELNVNALLLGDSALYLCASSPPQGAYGANVLTFGAGSRLTVL.

This chain connects TRBV7-9 to TRBJ1-6; D gene ambiguous. Germline CDR1 is SEHNR and CDR2 is FQNEAQ (reference sequence). With 3 bases removed from V and 8 bases from J, the gap between germline ends came to 8 bases. CDR3 size: 13 residues. The CDR3 region is CASSFSVDSPLHF. CDR3 in DNA: TGTGCCAGCAGCTTTTCAGTAGATTCACCCCTCCACTTT.

This chain uses TRBV7-2 with TRBJ2-1; 9 positions match TRBD2. V dropped 0 bases and J dropped 8; count of bases not matched to a gene: 5. The CDR3 runs to 15 residues. Germline CDR1 and CDR2: SGHTA and FQGNSA. CDR3 loop: CASSLASGGLDEQFF. The CDR3 DNA reads as TGTGCCAGCAGCTTAGCGAGCGGGGGGTTGGATGAGCAGTTCTTC.

The chain's CDR3 is CAISEREKFEQYF. CDR3 coding DNA: TGTGCCATCAGTGAAAGGGAAAAATTCGAGCAGTACTTC. The rearrangement links TRBV10-3 to TRBJ2-7; D is unresolved. CDR1 ENHRY and CDR2 SYGVKD come from the germline V gene. V was cut by 3 bases and J by 6 bases, with 12 bases left in between. The CDR3 extends over 13 amino acids.

This clone has a single count. The V gene is TRBV18, the J gene TRBJ2-4, with a tentative D call TRBD2 (6 bases). The V end lost 3 bases, the J end lost 6 bases, and 12 bases lay between the germline ends. This CDR3 spans 14 amino acids. Germline V gives CDR1 KGHSH, CDR2 LQKENI. The CDR3 region is CASSPSGPINIQYF. Written as DNA, the CDR3 is TGTGCCAGCTCACCTAGCGGACCGATAAACATTCAGTACTTC.

The chain links TRBV19 to TRBJ2-3; 9 positions match TRBD2. The V gene's germline CDR1 is LNHDA and CDR2 SQIVND (reference sequence). This CDR3 is built from 15 residues. Losses at the gene ends were 7 bases for V and 5 bases for J; bases not matched to a gene: 10. The CDR3 region has the DNA TGTGCCAGTACCGAGGGACTAGCAAGGGGAGATACGCAGTATTTT. Its translation: CASTEGLARGDTQYF. Supplemented by reference TRBV19 and TRBJ2-3, the full variable domain reads DGGITQSPKYLFRKEGQNVTLSCEQNLNHDAMYWYRQDPGQGLRLIYYSQIVNDFQKGDIAEGYSVSREKKESFPLTVTSAQKNPTAFYLCASTEGLARGDTQYFGPGTRLTVL.

The V and J genes are TRBV7-9 and TRBJ2-7; D is ambiguous. V lost 5 bases, J lost 0 bases, and 8 bases lay in between. The CDR3 extends over 13 amino acids. The germline gives CDR1 SEHNR, CDR2 FQNEAQ (reference sequence). CDR3 nucleotide sequence: TGTGCCAGCAGCCAACCAAGCTCCTACGAGCAGTACTTC. It specifies CASSQPSSYEQYF.

The rearrangement joins TRBV6-1 to TRBJ2-7; D possibly corresponds to TRBD2 (5 bases). The CDR3 has 14 amino acids. V was cut by 6 bases and J by 3 bases, with 15 bases left in between. The germline V gene has CDR1 MNHNS and CDR2 SASEGT. The CDR3: CASRTDPRVYEQYF. The CDR3 DNA reads TGTGCCAGCAGGACGGATCCGAGGGTCTACGAGCAGTACTTC.

This sequence joins TRBV7-2 and TRBJ2-3, with no clear D. V lost 7 bases and J 3 bases, leaving 14 bases between the germline ends. Germline CDR1 is SGHTA and CDR2 is FQGNSA. CDR3 size: 14 residues. The CDR3 region is CASTKISLTDTQYF. In DNA, the CDR3 is TGTGCCAGCACCAAAATATCTTTAACAGATACGCAGTATTTT.

V and J are TRBV27 and TRBJ2-7; 9 bases match TRBD2. V shed 4 bases, J shed 3 bases, and the junction held 10 bases outside the gene matches. Germline V gene lookup returns CDR1 MNHEY and CDR2 SMNVEV (reference sequence). There are 16 residues in the CDR3. CDR3 DNA: TGTGCCAGCAGTTCACTTAGCGGGGGAGCGTTCTACGAGCAGTACTTC. Translating gives CASSSLSGGAFYEQYF.

This clone has just a few counts. The J gene is TRBJ1-1, the V gene TRBV19; the D gene is possibly TRBD1 (5 bases). CDR3 length: 13 amino acids. The germline V and J ends were trimmed by 10 bases and 0 bases, with 12 bases remaining between them. Per germline, CDR1 LNHDA and CDR2 SQIVND (reference sequence). The CDR3 region is CATQEGMNTEAFF. For the CDR3, the DNA is TGTGCCACCCAGGAGGGGATGAACACTGAAGCTTTCTTT.

The chain is built from TRBV19 and TRBJ2-3; D possibly matches TRBD1 or TRBD2 (5 bases each). The CDR3 runs to 17 residues. Germline V gene lookup returns CDR1 LNHDA and CDR2 SQIVND (reference sequence). The V end lost 6 bases, the J end lost 0 bases, and 19 bases lay between the germline ends. CDR3 in amino acids: CASRTRAKWGSTDTQYF. CDR3 in DNA: TGTGCCAGTAGAACCCGAGCCAAGTGGGGGAGCACAGATACGCAGTATTTT.

The chain uses TRBV11-1 and TRBJ2-4, with 11 bases that match TRBD1. Germline CDR1 SGHAT, CDR2 FQDESV (reference sequence). The V segment lost 1 base and the J segment 0 bases; nucleotides outside the gene matches: 5. The CDR3 consists of 18 residues. DNA for the CDR3: TGTGCCAGCAGCTTAGTGGCGGACAGGGGGCTAGCCAAAAACATTCAGTACTTC. Translating gives CASSLVADRGLAKNIQYF.

V usage is TRBV5-1 and J usage is TRBJ2-1, with D uncertain. Trimming removed 0 bases from V and 5 bases from J, with 12 bases in between. CDR1 SGHRS and CDR2 YFSETQ come from the germline V gene. The CDR3 consists of 15 residues. CDR3 residues: CASSLAPGENNEQFF. Written as DNA, the CDR3 is TGCGCCAGCAGCTTGGCCCCAGGAGAAAACAATGAGCAGTTCTTC.

The CDR3 region has the DNA TGTGCCAGCTCACCAAGGCAGGGCCTCATGAACACTGAAGCTTTCTTT. Its protein is CASSPRQGLMNTEAFF. The chain carries TRBV18 and TRBJ1-1; the D gene is possibly TRBD1 (5 bases). Germline assignment: CDR1 KGHSH and CDR2 LQKENI. The CDR3 covers 16 residues. V lost 2 bases and J 0 bases, leaving 13 bases between the germline ends.

This rearrangement joins TRBV2 to TRBJ1-1; no definite D call. Germline loops: CDR1 SNHLY, CDR2 FYNNEI. The CDR3 is 12 residues long. Trimming pared 10 bases from V and 1 base from J, leaving 10 bases between. This chain's CDR3 is CATRRKNTEAFF. CDR3 bases: TGTGCCACCAGACGGAAGAACACTGAAGCTTTCTTT.

For this clone: Other DNA sequences in this sample translate to the same CDR3. The rearrangement uses TRBV6-5 and TRBJ2-2, with D unresolved. The CDR3 is made up of 11 amino acids. The V end lost 7 bases, the J end lost 2 bases, and 2 bases lay between the germline ends. Per germline, CDR1 MNHEY and CDR2 SVGAGI. The CDR3 is CASTNTGELFF. CDR3 sequence (DNA): TGTGCCAGCACAAACACCGGGGAGCTGTTTTTT.

V usage is TRBV6-6 and J usage is TRBJ2-7; 9 bases fit TRBD2. This CDR3 has 15 amino acids. The V gene's germline CDR1 is MNHNY and CDR2 SVGAGI (reference sequence). The junction had 10 bases not matched to a gene; V was cut back by 7 bases and J by 3 bases. In DNA form, the CDR3 reads TGTGCCAGCAAGAAACCGGGGACTAGCAGCTACGAGCAGTACTTC. Its protein is CASKKPGTSSYEQYF.

This chain uses TRBV2 with TRBJ1-5; the match to TRBD1 covers 8 bases. CDR1 is SNHLY and CDR2 is FYNNEI in the germline V gene. Trimming cost V 8 bases and J 7 bases; bases outside gene matches: 13. The CDR3 is made up of 15 amino acids. CDR3 protein: CASCRDRTLGQPQHF. In DNA form, the CDR3 reads TGTGCCAGCTGCCGGGACAGGACCCTCGGGCAGCCCCAGCATTTT.

This clone was counted a single time. V gene TRBV4-2 combines with J gene TRBJ1-1; tentatively, D is TRBD1 (6 bases). CDR3 length: 16 amino acids. CDR1 is LGHNA and CDR2 is YNFKEQ in the germline V gene. With 1 base removed from V and 1 base from J, the gap between germline ends came to 13 bases. The CDR3 reads CASSQVGGGGNTEAFF. CDR3 DNA sequence: TGTGCCAGCAGCCAAGTAGGGGGAGGAGGGAACACTGAAGCTTTCTTT.

The chain joins TRBV5-4 to TRBJ2-7, with D unclear. Trimming took off 0 bases at V and 9 bases at J, with 13 bases between the two ends. CDR1 is SGHNT and CDR2 is YYREEE in the germline V gene (reference sequence). The CDR3 has 13 residues. The CDR3 sequence: CASSLGQDLGQYF. The DNA for the CDR3 is TGTGCCAGCAGCTTGGGGCAGGACCTAGGGCAGTACTTC.

A word on this clone: The same CDR3 arises from other DNA sequences in this sample as well. The V gene is TRBV27, the J gene TRBJ1-1; 10 bases are a match to TRBD1. J lost 2 bases, V lost 6 bases, and 9 bases had no gene match. This CDR3 spans 16 amino acids. CDR1 and CDR2 (germline): MNHEY, SMNVEV (reference sequence). The CDR3 spells CASSPYRDRGNTEAFF. CDR3 bases: TGTGCCAGCAGCCCTTATAGGGACAGGGGTAACACTGAAGCTTTCTTT.

The table lists this clone with a few counts. The chain carries TRBV13 and TRBJ2-3, with D perhaps assigned TRBD1 or TRBD2 (5 bases each). Trimming stripped 3 bases from V and 1 base from J, with 11 bases between. Germline CDR1 PRHDT, CDR2 FYEKMQ (reference sequence). The CDR3 consists of 15 residues. CDR3: CASSFEKGRTDTQYF. CDR3 nucleotides: TGTGCCAGCAGCTTTGAGAAGGGACGCACAGATACGCAGTATTTT.

CDR3 amino acids: CASTPWGLGNNEQFF. The CDR3 bases are TGTGCCAGTACCCCTTGGGGGTTGGGGAACAATGAGCAGTTCTTC. This chain uses TRBV19 with TRBJ2-1; D possibly matches TRBD1 or TRBD2 (5 bases each). The CDR3 spans 15 residues. The ends were cut back, 7 bases at V and 5 bases at J, with 18 bases in the middle. Per the germline V gene, CDR1 is LNHDA and CDR2 is SQIVND (reference sequence).

This clone came up many times. The chain couples TRBV2 to TRBJ2-3, with 7 bases aligning to TRBD1. V shed 4 bases and J 0 bases; nucleotides not matched to a gene: 1. The CDR3 has 14 amino acids. The germline CDR1 and CDR2 sequences are SNHLY and FYNNEI. The CDR3 loop is CASSADRSTDTQYF. The CDR3 DNA is TGTGCCAGCAGTGCGGACAGGAGCACAGATACGCAGTATTTT. Full variable domain (remainder filled in from reference TRBV2 and TRBJ2-3): EPEVTQTPSHQVTQMGQEVILRCVPISNHLYFYWYRQILGQKVEFLVSFYNNEISEKSEIFDDQFSVERPDGSNFTLKIRSTKLEDSAMYFCASSADRSTDTQYFGPGTRLTVL.

The V gene is TRBV5-1, the J gene TRBJ2-2; D is possibly TRBD2 (6 bases). The CDR3 runs to 17 residues. V was trimmed by 4 bases and J by 1 base, leaving 17 bases between them. Germline values: CDR1 SGHRS, CDR2 YFSETQ. The CDR3 region is CASSEAGPMGNTGELFF. The CDR3 bases are TGCGCCAGCAGCGAGGCGGGACCCATGGGGAACACCGGGGAGCTGTTTTTT.